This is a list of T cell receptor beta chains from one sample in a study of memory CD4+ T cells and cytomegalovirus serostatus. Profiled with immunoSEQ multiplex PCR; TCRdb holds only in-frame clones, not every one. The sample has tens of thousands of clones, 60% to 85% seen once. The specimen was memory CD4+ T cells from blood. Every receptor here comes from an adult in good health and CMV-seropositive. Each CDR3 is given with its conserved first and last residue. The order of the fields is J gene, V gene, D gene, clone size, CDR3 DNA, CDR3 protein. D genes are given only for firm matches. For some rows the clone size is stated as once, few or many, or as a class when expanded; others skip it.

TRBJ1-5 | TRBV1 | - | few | TGCACCAGGTCCCGAGACAGGGGTAAGAGCAATCAGCCCCAGCATTTT | CTRSRDRGKSNQPQHF
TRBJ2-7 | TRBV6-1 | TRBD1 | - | TGTGCCAGCAGTGAAACGACAGGGAGCGTGGCCGAGCAGTACTTC | CASSETTGSVAEQYF
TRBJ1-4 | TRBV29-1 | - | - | TGCAGCGTTCGACAGGACGACCAAAAACTGTTTTTT | CSVRQDDQKLFF
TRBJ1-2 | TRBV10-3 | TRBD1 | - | TGTGCCATCACCTTTGACAGGGAGAATGGCTACACCTTC | CAITFDRENGYTF
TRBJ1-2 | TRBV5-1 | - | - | TGCGCCAGCAGCTTGACCGGGACACACACCGCCTATGGCTACACCTTC | CASSLTGTHTAYGYTF
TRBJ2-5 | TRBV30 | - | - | TGTGCCTGGAGTGCTAACCGGAGGGAGACCCAGTACTTC | CAWSANRRETQYF
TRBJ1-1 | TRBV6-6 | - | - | TGTGCCAGCAACCCACAGGGAGACACTGAAGCTTTCTTT | CASNPQGDTEAFF
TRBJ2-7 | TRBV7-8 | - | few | TGTGCCAGCAGCAAAGACTCCTACGAGCAGTACTTC | CASSKDSYEQYF
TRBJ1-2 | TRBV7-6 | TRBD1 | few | TGTGCCAGCAGCGAGGGACAGGGGGACTATGGCTACACCTTC | CASSEGQGDYGYTF
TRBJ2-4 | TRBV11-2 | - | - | TGTGCCAGCAGCTTACAGTCATTCGGGACAGCCAAAAACATTCAGTACTTC | CASSLQSFGTAKNIQYF
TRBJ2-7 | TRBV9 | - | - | TGTGCCAGCAGCCCGCGTTCTACCGCCAACTACGAGCAGTACTTC | CASSPRSTANYEQYF
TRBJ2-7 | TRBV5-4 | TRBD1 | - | TGTGCCAGCACCCTACAGGGGGCTCACCCCGAGCAGTACTTC | CASTLQGAHPEQYF
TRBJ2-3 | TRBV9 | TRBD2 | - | TGTGCCAGCAGCGTAGGGACTAGCGGGATCACAGATACGCAGTATTTT | CASSVGTSGITDTQYF
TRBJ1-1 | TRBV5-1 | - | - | TGCGCCAGCAGTCGGCCTAACCTTGACGGGAACACTGAAGCTTTCTTT | CASSRPNLDGNTEAFF
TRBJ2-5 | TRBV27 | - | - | TGTGCCAGCAGCCGGACTATTCAAGAGACCCAGTACTTC | CASSRTIQETQYF
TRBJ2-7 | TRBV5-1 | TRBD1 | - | TGCGCCAGCAGCTCCGGGACAGGTACCTACGAGCAGTACTTC | CASSSGTGTYEQYF
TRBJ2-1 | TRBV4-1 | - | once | TGCGCCAGCAGCCAAGTTGGGGCATACAATGAGCAGTTCTTC | CASSQVGAYNEQFF
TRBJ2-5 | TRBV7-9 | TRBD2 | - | TGTGCCAGCAGCTCGGGGAGCGGGGGTTTCCAAGAGACCCAGTACTTC | CASSSGSGGFQETQYF
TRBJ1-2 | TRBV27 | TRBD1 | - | TGTGCCAGCAGTCCAAGACAGGGATTAACAGCTAACTATGGCTACACCTTC | CASSPRQGLTANYGYTF
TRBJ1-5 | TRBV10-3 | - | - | TGTGCCATCACTAAGACCGCGACGCCCCAGCATTTT | CAITKTATPQHF
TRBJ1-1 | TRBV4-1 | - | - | TGCGCCAGCAGCCGAGTCCTAGACAGGAACACTGAAGCTTTCTTT | CASSRVLDRNTEAFF
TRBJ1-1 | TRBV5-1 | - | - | TGCGCCAGCAGCTCAAAGAACACTGAAGCTTTCTTT | CASSSKNTEAFF
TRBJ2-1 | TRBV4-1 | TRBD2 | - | TGCGCCAGCAGCCAAGATCCGTTCAGGAAAAGAGTAAGCGGGGGGTACAATGAGCAGTTCTTC | CASSQDPFRKRVSGGYNEQFF
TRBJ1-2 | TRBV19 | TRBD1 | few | TGTGCCAGTAGTACCGGGACAGGGGGAGGCTATGGCTACACCTTC | CASSTGTGGGYGYTF
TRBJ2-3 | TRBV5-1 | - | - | TGCGCCAGCAGCTCCGCTATTTCGGCCCACACAGATACGCAGTATTTT | CASSSAISAHTDTQYF
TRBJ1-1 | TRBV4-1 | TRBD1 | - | TGCGCCAGCAGCCAGGGACAGGTCTCTCAGGACCCTGAAGCTTTCTTT | CASSQGQVSQDPEAFF
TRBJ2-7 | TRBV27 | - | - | TGTGCCAGCAGTTACAGGGCTGGGGAGCAGTACTTC | CASSYRAGEQYF
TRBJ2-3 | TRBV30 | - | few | TGTGCCTGGAGTACCAGGACGGATACGCAGTATTTT | CAWSTRTDTQYF
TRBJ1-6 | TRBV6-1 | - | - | TGTGCCAGCAGTGAATATGTTCGGAGCTCCTATAATTCACCCCTCCACTTT | CASSEYVRSSYNSPLHF
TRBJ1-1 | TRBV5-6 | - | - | TGTGCCAGCAGCCCACAAGGGGGGCTGAACACTGAAGCTTTCTTT | CASSPQGGLNTEAFF
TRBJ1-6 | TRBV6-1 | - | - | TGTGCCAGCAGTGAGCTCCTGGCTAATTCACCCCTCCACTTT | CASSELLANSPLHF
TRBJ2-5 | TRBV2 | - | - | TGTGCCAGCAGTGACTATCGGCAAGAGACCCAGTACTTC | CASSDYRQETQYF
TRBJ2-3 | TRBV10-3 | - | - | TGTGCCATCAGTGATAAGGCAGGGGAAACAGATACGCAGTATTTT | CAISDKAGETDTQYF
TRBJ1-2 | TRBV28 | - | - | TGTGCCAGCAGTCTTCTCCACTATGGCTACACCTTC | CASSLLHYGYTF
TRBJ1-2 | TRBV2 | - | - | TGTGCCAGCAAACCCAGTTATGGCTACACCTTC | CASKPSYGYTF
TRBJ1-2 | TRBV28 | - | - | TGTGCCAGCAGTTTGGAGGGACTAGGGTATGGCTACACCTTC | CASSLEGLGYGYTF
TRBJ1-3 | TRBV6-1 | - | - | TGTGCCAGCAGTGCACTCCGTACCCCTGGTGGAAACACCATATATTTT | CASSALRTPGGNTIYF
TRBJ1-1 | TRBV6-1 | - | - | TGTGCCAGCAGTGTCAGCGGGATGAACACTGAAGCTTTCTTT | CASSVSGMNTEAFF
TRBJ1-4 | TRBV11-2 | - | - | TGTGCCAGCAGCTTAATGCAGGAGGAAAAACTGTTTTTT | CASSLMQEEKLFF
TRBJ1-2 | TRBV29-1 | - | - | TGCAGCGTTGAAGTATGGGATCGGGCAGGAGGCTACACCTTC | CSVEVWDRAGGYTF
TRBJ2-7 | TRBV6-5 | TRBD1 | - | TGTGCCAGCAGCAAGCAGTCGGGACAGGGCTACGAGCAGTACTTC | CASSKQSGQGYEQYF
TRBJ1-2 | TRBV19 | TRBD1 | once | TGTGCCAGTAGTATAGAAAAGGGACAGCGAGGCTACACCTTC | CASSIEKGQRGYTF
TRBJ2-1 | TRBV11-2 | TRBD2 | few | TGTGCCAGCAGCTCGGCCGGGGGGGTGCATGAGCAGTTCTTC | CASSSAGGVHEQFF
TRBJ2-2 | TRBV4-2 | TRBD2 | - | TGTGCCAGCAGCCAAGAAGTCGTGGCGGGAGGGACCGGGGAGCTGTTTTTT | CASSQEVVAGGTGELFF
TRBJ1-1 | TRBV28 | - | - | TGTGCCAGCAGTTCCGACAGGAGTACTGAAGCTTTCTTT | CASSSDRSTEAFF
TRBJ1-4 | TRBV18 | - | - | TGTGCCAGCTCACCCAGTCTGGATGCAACTAATGAAAAACTGTTTTTT | CASSPSLDATNEKLFF
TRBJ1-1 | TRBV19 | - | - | TGTGCCAGTAGTATGGAGGAGGGTTGGACTGAAGCTTTCTTT | CASSMEEGWTEAFF
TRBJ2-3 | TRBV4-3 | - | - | TGCGCCAGCAGCCAAGATCTGGGCCCCACAGATACGCAGTATTTT | CASSQDLGPTDTQYF
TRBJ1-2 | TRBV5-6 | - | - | TGTGCCAGCAACATACAGCTAAACTATGGCTACACCTTC | CASNIQLNYGYTF
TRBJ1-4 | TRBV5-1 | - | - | TGCGCCAGCAGCTTGAAGCAGGGGCGTGGAGAAAAACTGTTTTTT | CASSLKQGRGEKLFF
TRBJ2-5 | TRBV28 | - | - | TGTGCCAGCAGTTATGCGATAGGCCAGTACTTC | CASSYAIGQYF
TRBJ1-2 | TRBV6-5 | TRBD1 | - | TGTGCCAGCAGTCGGGACAGGGGAGCTAACTATGGCTACACCTTC | CASSRDRGANYGYTF
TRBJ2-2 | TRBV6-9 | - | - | TGTGCCAGCAGCCTCAAAGCCCTGACGCTCTATCCCGGGGAGCTGTTTTTT | CASSLKALTLYPGELFF
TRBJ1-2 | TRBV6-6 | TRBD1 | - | TGTGCCAGCAGTTACACCTCGGACAGGGCTGGTGGCTACACCTTC | CASSYTSDRAGGYTF
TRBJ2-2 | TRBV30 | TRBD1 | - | TGTGCCTGGAGCGCCTACTACGGGACAGGGGGCCTGACTTTACACACCGGGGAGCTGTTTTTT | CAWSAYYGTGGLTLHTGELFF
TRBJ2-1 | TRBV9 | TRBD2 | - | TGTGCCAGCAGCTCTGGACTAGCGGGAGGTTACAATGAGCAGTTCTTC | CASSSGLAGGYNEQFF